This T cell receptor beta chain was captured in a study of cytomegalovirus exposure and HLA in healthy donors. Study-wide points: Trimming of TCR beta V- and J-genes showed a link, identified in a later analysis, to a missense DCLRE1C variant. Earlier analysis found most TCR beta V segments productive about 87% or about 30% of the time. In vitro testing confirmed a few CMV-associated chains as specific for CMV antigens.

The sample holds a few counts of this clone. The antigen is not known. 13 Jbeta primers and 60 Vbeta primers were used for the PCR. Sequencing was performed with immunoSEQ multiplex PCR; in TCRdb, only in-frame clones are kept and a portion is missing. The sample records roughly 100,000 clones, around 70% being singletons. This TCR came from a man aged 35 to 55 in good health and CMV-seronegative. The sample taken for sequencing was PBMCs.

Here the CDR3 DNA reads TGTGCCAGCAGCTTATTGGCTGGGGGCCCGCGGGACACTGAAGCTTTCTTT. It specifies CASSLLAGGPRDTEAFF. The rearrangement uses TRBV7-8 and TRBJ1-1; D perhaps matches TRBD1 (6 bases). Germline values: CDR1 SGHVS, CDR2 FQNEAQ. This CDR3 has 17 residues. V was cut by 2 bases and J by 3 bases, with 19 bases left in between. Full variable domain (remainder filled in from reference TRBV7-8 and TRBJ1-1): GAGVSQSPRYKVAKRGQDVALRCDPISGHVSLFWYQQALGQGPEFLTYFQNEAQLDKSGLPSDRFFAERPEGSVSTLKIQRTQQEDSAVYLCASSLLAGGPRDTEAFFGQGTRLTVV.